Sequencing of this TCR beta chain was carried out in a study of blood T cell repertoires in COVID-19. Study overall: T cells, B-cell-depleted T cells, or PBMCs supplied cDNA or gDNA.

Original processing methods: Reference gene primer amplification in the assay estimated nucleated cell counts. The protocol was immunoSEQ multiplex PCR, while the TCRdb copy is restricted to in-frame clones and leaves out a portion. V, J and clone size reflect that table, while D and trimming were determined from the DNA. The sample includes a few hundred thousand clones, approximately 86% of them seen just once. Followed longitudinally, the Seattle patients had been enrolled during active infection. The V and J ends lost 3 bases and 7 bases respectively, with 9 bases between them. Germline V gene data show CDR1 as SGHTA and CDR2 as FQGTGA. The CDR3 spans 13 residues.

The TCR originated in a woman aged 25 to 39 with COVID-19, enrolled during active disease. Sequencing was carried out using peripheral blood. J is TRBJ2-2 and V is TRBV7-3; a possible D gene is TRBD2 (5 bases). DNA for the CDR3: TGTGCCAGCAGCTTTGAGGGTTTCGGGGAGCTGTTTTTT. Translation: CASSFEGFGELFF.